The 5 T cell receptor beta chains in this list originate from one sample, sequenced in a study of response to subunit inactivated influenza vaccine listed by TCRdb under 2018. The method behind the library was RT-PCR. The sequencer listed for this sample is Illumina HiSeq 2500. Using fastp at Q25 and MiXCR, TCRdb reprocessed the public reads and kept productive beta chains. Each entry is one CDR3 protein sequence, shown with its most common DNA and genes. The sample table shows more than 250,000 distinct CDR3 sequences, and around a fifth are seen once. The ten largest clones add up to roughly 10% of the sample. The sample was PBMCs from blood, taken about 20 months after vaccination. The receptors originated from a man aged 50-75 years who received an inactivated influenza vaccine. Donor details come from another sample of the same person, matched by shared clones.

V gene TRBV18 combines with J gene TRBJ2-1, with TRBD2 identical over 15 bases. After removal of 5 bases from V and 12 bases from J, the junction contained 8 bases not matched to a gene. CDR1 is KGHSH and CDR2 is LQKENI in the germline V gene. The CDR3 length is 15 residues. CDR3 sequence reads: CASSNTGTSGGPQFF. The CDR3 DNA is TGTGCCAGCTCAAACACCGGGACTAGCGGGGGGCCGCAGTTCTTC.

The chain couples TRBV11-2 to TRBJ2-3; possibly TRBD2 for D (5 bases). The length of the CDR3 is 17 residues. V was shortened by 0 bases and J by 10 bases, with 23 bases between the two germline ends. Germline V gene sequence: CDR1 SGHAT, CDR2 FQNNGV. In DNA form, the CDR3 reads TGTGCCAGCAGCTTAGAGGTTGGCCTAGGCCCGGGAAGCGCGCAGTATTTT. The encoded protein is CASSLEVGLGPGSAQYF.

The chain has TRBV12-3 or TRBV12-4 and TRBJ2-6; 11 bases are a match to TRBD1. The V gene end was trimmed by 7 bases and the J gene end by 1 base; junction bases not matched to a gene: 3. The CDR3 runs 16 residues. In DNA form, the CDR3 reads TGTGCCAGCATAGGACAGGGGGCGTCTGGGGCCAACGTCCTGACTTTC. Protein product: CASIGQGASGANVLTF.

This chain links TRBV6-6 with TRBJ2-7, with D possibly matching TRBD1 (6 bases). With 6 bases removed from V and 5 bases from J, the gap between germline ends came to 11 bases. In germline, CDR1 is MNHNY, CDR2 SVGAGI (reference sequence). CDR3 length equals 12 residues. This CDR3 reads CASSGDIDEQYF. CDR3 nucleotides: TGTGCCAGCAGCGGGGACATCGACGAGCAGTACTTC.

This clonotype has only a few counts. This chain connects TRBV27 to TRBJ2-1, with a weak D call TRBD2 (5 bases). The V gene lost 8 bases and the J gene lost 4 bases, with 15 bases spanning the gap. The V gene's germline CDR1 is MNHEY and CDR2 SMNVEV (reference sequence). The CDR3 runs to 14 residues. CDR3 bases: TGTGCCAGCGAACCAGGAGGATCGTACAATGAGCAGTTCTTC. Protein: CASEPGGSYNEQFF.